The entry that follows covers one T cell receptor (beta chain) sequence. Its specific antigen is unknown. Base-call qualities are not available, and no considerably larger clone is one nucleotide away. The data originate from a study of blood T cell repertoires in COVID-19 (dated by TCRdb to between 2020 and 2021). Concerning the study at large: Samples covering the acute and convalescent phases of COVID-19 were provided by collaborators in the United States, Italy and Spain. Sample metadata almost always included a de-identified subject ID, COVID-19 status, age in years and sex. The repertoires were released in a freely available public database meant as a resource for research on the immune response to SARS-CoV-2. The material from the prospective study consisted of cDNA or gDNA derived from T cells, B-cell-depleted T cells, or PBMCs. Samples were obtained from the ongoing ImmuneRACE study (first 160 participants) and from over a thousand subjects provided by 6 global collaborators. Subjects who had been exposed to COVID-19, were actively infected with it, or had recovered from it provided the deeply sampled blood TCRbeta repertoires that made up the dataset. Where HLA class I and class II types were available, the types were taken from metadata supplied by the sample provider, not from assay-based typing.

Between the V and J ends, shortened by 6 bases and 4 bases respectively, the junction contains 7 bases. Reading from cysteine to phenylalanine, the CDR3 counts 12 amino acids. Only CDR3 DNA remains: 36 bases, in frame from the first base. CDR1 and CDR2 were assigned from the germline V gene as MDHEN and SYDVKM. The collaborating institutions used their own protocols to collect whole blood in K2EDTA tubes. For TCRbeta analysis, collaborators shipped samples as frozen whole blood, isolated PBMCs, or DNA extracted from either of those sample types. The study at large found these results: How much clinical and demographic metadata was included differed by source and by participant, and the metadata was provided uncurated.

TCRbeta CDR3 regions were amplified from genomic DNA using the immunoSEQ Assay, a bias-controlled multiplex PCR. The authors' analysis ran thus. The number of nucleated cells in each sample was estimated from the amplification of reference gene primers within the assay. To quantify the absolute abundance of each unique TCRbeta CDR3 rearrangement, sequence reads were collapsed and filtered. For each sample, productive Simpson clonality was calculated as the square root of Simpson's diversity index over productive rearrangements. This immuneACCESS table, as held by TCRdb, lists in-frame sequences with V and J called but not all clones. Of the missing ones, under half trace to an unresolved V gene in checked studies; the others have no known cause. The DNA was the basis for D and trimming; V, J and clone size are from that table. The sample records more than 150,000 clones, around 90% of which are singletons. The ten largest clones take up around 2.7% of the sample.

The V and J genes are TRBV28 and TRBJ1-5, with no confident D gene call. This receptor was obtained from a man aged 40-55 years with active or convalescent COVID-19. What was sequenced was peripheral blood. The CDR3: CASRRGNQPQHF. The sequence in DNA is TGTGCCAGCAGGAGAGGTAATCAGCCCCAGCATTTT.